This T cell receptor (beta chain) is from a study of Ad26.COV2.S vaccination and SARS-CoV-2 variants. Libraries were prepared by immunoSEQ multiplex PCR; TCRdb keeps only in-frame clonotypes and omits some of them. This table has about 680,000 clones, 70% to 90% appearing once. Regarding treatment: 15 to 20 received Ad26.COV2.S at low or high dose, single or two shots; 5 received placebo; per-sample allocation not given. The samples were gathered on day 63 after the first injection of vaccine or placebo. Wuhan-strain spike was delivered by a replication-incompetent Ad26 vector. CDR1 MNHEY and CDR2 SVGAGI come from the germline V gene. This CDR3 has 12 amino acids. This clone occurred a few times.

This clonotype was sampled from a person aged 18-60 years who received the Ad26.COV2.S COVID-19 vaccine or a placebo. This rearrangement joins TRBV6-5 to TRBJ1-3; the D gene is possibly TRBD1 (5 bases). The input for sequencing was peripheral blood, taken in a trial of Ad26.COV2.S vaccine versus placebo. CDR3 sequence (DNA): TGTGCTCTGGGGCGAGATGGAAACACCATATATTTT. As protein: CALGRDGNTIYF.